This T cell receptor (beta chain) was captured in a study of tissue T cells after allogeneic stem cell transplantation. The ends were cut back, 3 bases at V and 7 bases at J, with 12 bases in the middle. The CDR3 sequence is 14 residues long. CDR1 and CDR2 (germline): KGHPV, FQNQEV (reference sequence). Time point given: mouse harvest day 14 after allogeneic transplant. Mouse grafts combined 10^7 T-cell-depleted bone marrow cells with 10^6 splenic CD5+ T cells. Tissues came from B6→BALB/c major-mismatch GVHD mice at day 7 or 14. Study-wide results and limits: Anatomically similar tissues had similar TCR repertoires within each patient.

This clone turned up a few times. Its antigen is currently unknown. The gene names given are mouse names. The read terminates 1 residue before the CDR3 end, so the remaining end is supplied by the germline J gene. The assay was immunoSEQ multiplex PCR, and TCRdb's table has in-frame clones only and misses some. The sample has several thousand clones; about a third are singletons. This sequence joins TRBV26 and TRBJ1-4; D perhaps matches TRBD1 (5 bases). The sequencing input was skin. This sequence originates from a female BALB/c mouse given C57BL/6 T cells with graft-versus-host disease after an allogeneic hematopoietic cell transplant. The sequenced part of the CDR3 DNA is TGTGCCAGCAGTCTTGGCCAGGGCCCCGAAAGATTATTT. Translated, it gives CASSLGQGPERLF. The CDR3 as a whole reads CASSLGQGPERLFF. Supplemented by reference TRBV26 and TRBJ1-4, the full variable domain reads NSKVIQTPRYLVKGQGQKAKMRCIPEKGHPVVFWYQQNKNNEFKFLINFQNQEVLQQIDMTEKRFSAECPSNSPCSLEIQSSEAGDSALYLCASSLGQGPERLFFGHGTKLSVL.